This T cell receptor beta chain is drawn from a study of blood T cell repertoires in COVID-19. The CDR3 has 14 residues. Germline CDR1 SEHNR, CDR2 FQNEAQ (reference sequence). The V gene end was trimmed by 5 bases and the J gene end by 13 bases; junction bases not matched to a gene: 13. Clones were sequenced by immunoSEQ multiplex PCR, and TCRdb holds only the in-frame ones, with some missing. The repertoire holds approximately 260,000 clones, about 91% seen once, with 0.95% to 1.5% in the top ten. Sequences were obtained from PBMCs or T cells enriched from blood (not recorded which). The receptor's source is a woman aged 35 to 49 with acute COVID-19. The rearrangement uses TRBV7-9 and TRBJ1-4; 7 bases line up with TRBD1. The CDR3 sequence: CASSKGSGGLGLFF. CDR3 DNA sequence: TGTGCCAGCAGCAAAGGATCAGGGGGGCTCGGACTGTTTTTT.